The clone carrying this T cell receptor beta chain has more than one count but fewer than ten. Its antigen remains unknown. Next came a second PCR, run for about 6 to 11 cycles, which used a sample-barcoded 5' primer along with a J-beta primer mix. Each CDR3 protein gets one entry after TCRdb re-called the 5' RACE reads with MiXCR. The table includes some 860,000 distinct CDR3 sequences, more than 55% detected once. This sample is drawn from a study of blood T cells in healthy people across ages. Points from the study as a whole: Unsorted PBMCs blocked a conclusive comparison of naive and antigen-experienced cells. As age increased, TCR beta diversity per million T cells fell in a roughly linear fashion. Greater diversity and more naive CD4+ cells were seen in long-lived donors than in aged donors.

Every participating donor contributed 8 to 10 milliliters of peripheral blood through a draw. The V end lost 1 base, the J end lost 5 bases, and 9 bases lay between the germline ends. Germline CDR1 and CDR2: SEHNR and FQNEAQ (reference sequence). This CDR3 has 14 amino acids. The TCR originated in a man aged 35 to 55 in good health. The chain employs TRBV7-9 and TRBJ2-1; TRBD2 is a possible D gene (6 bases). The specimen sequenced was blood. This chain's CDR3 is CASSLDGGNNEQFF. The CDR3 nucleotides are TGTGCCAGCAGCTTAGACGGGGGTAACAATGAGCAGTTCTTC.